Presented here are 14 T cell receptor beta chains from one specimen sequenced in a study of T cell responses to AZD1222 COVID-19 vaccine. Sequenced by immunoSEQ multiplex PCR; TCRdb stores in-frame clones only, minus some. In the table there are 95,000 to 100,000 clones, about 90% of which are singletons. Sequenced here: peripheral blood, sampled on day 0 of AZD1222 vaccination. All receptors come from an adult in good health.

The CDR3 region has the DNA TGTGCCAGCAGCTTTAGCGGGTACAGCACAGATACGCAGTATTTT. Translating gives CASSFSGYSTDTQYF. This chain links TRBV9 with TRBJ2-3; the match to TRBD2 covers 7 bases. The CDR3 is 15 amino acids. CDR1 and CDR2 (germline): SGDLS, YYNGEE. The V segment lost 4 bases and the J segment 0 bases; nucleotides outside the gene matches: 5.

The chain is built from TRBV28 and TRBJ1-5; D remains ambiguous. V was cut by 1 base and J by 6 bases, with 7 bases left in between. The V gene's germline CDR1 is MDHEN and CDR2 SYDVKM. This CDR3 has 13 amino acids. In DNA form, the CDR3 reads TGTGCCAGCAGTTTATTAATAGGTCAGCCCCAGCATTTT. It yields the protein CASSLLIGQPQHF.

The chain carries TRBV7-9 and TRBJ2-5; D is uncertain. The ends were cut back, 5 bases at V and 1 base at J, with 8 bases in the middle. Per the germline V gene, CDR1 is SEHNR and CDR2 is FQNEAQ (reference sequence). The CDR3 contains 13 residues. CDR3 loop: CASSGYSQETQYF. CDR3 in DNA: TGTGCCAGCAGCGGGTATAGCCAAGAGACCCAGTACTTC.

The chain employs TRBV27 and TRBJ2-7, with D tentatively TRBD1 (6 bases). Germline lookup yields CDR1 MNHEY and CDR2 SMNVEV (reference sequence). Deletions cut 5 bases from V and 4 bases from J, with 36 bases between. The CDR3 is 21 residues long. The CDR3 nucleotides read TGTGCCAGCAGTATAATTGGTAGCCGAGGGGCAGGGGACCTACCCCGGTACGAGCAGTACTTC. Its translation is CASSIIGSRGAGDLPRYEQYF.

This rearrangement joins TRBV7-6 to TRBJ1-4; no clear D gene. The V gene lost 1 base and the J gene lost 7 bases, with 13 bases spanning the gap. This CDR3 contains 15 residues. Germline V gene sequence: CDR1 SGHVS, CDR2 FNYEAQ. Here the CDR3 DNA reads TGTGCCAGCAGCTTAGGAGGGATGGGGAGTGAAAAACTGTTTTTT. It encodes CASSLGGMGSEKLFF.

The CDR3 DNA sequence: TGTGCCAGCAGCGGACAGGGGGCCAATCAGCCCCAGCATTTT. Translated: CASSGQGANQPQHF. This sequence joins TRBV7-2 and TRBJ1-5, with 11 bases aligning to TRBD1. CDR3 length equals 14 residues. CDR1 is SGHTA and CDR2 is FQGNSA in the germline V gene. Losses at the gene ends were 5 bases for V and 3 bases for J; bases not matched to a gene: 0.

The CDR3, as DNA: TGTGCCAGCAGGGGTGTCACCGGGGAGCTGTTTTTT. This encodes CASRGVTGELFF. V gene TRBV3-1 (or the pseudogene TRBV3-2) combines with J gene TRBJ2-2; D unresolved. This CDR3 contains 12 residues. Germline lookup yields CDR1 LGHDT and CDR2 YNNKEL (reference sequence). The ends were cut back, 6 bases at V and 4 bases at J, with 6 bases in the middle.

In this sample, this clone turned up once. V gene TRBV7-6 combines with J gene TRBJ2-7; 7 bases are shared with TRBD2. CDR3 length: 14 amino acids. Trimming cost V 9 bases and J 5 bases; bases outside gene matches: 13. Germline values: CDR1 SGHVS, CDR2 FNYEAQ. CDR3 amino acids: CASNPGGGTHEQYF. Written as DNA, the CDR3 is TGTGCCAGTAATCCTGGGGGGGGTACCCACGAGCAGTACTTC.

This chain uses TRBV30 with TRBJ2-1; TRBD1 might be the D (6 bases). The germline V gene encodes CDR1 GTSNPN and CDR2 SVGIG (reference sequence). Trimming removed 4 bases from V and 9 bases from J, with 16 bases in between. The CDR3 sequence is 13 residues long. The CDR3 nucleotides read TGTGCCTGGAACTCGCAGGGGTCCACTGAGCAGTTCTTC. Translating it yields CAWNSQGSTEQFF.

DNA of the CDR3: TGCGCCAGCAGTCTCAGCGGGAGTAGGAACAATGAGCAGTTCTTC. It is translated as CASSLSGSRNNEQFF. The chain joins TRBV10-2 to TRBJ2-1; the match to TRBD2 covers 8 bases. Germline CDR1 and CDR2: WSHSY and SAAADI. V gave up 5 bases and J gave up 5 bases; unmatched junction bases: 8. CDR3 size: 15 residues.

This clone was recorded only once. The CDR3 DNA is TGTGCCACCAGCAGAGATGAGGCCTTTGGAGGCAAAAACATTCAGTACTTC. Its protein is CATSRDEAFGGKNIQYF. The chain couples TRBV15 to TRBJ2-4, with a weak D call TRBD2 (5 bases). This CDR3 is 17 amino acids long. The V gene's germline CDR1 is LNHNV and CDR2 YYDKDF (reference sequence). V shed 0 bases and J shed 3 bases, with 15 bases lying between them. The variable domain in full, with the rest retrieved from reference TRBV15 and TRBJ2-4, is DAMVIQNPRYQVTQFGKPVTLSCSQTLNHNVMYWYQQKSSQAPKLLFHYYDKDFNNEADTPDNFQSRRPNTSFCFLDIRSPGLGDTAMYLCATSRDEAFGGKNIQYFGAGTRLSVL.

Details on this clone: The sample has other DNA sequences that encode this CDR3 too. This sequence joins TRBV27 and TRBJ2-3; a weak D match, TRBD1 (6 bases). Germline V lookup: CDR1 MNHEY, CDR2 SMNVEV (reference sequence). This CDR3 region has 14 residues. The V and J ends lost 6 bases and 2 bases respectively, with 12 bases between them. The CDR3 is CASSWQGYTDTQYF. The CDR3, as DNA: TGTGCCAGCAGCTGGCAGGGGTACACAGATACGCAGTATTTT.

The rearrangement uses TRBV9 and TRBJ2-7, with a tentative D call TRBD2 (6 bases). This CDR3 region has 15 residues. Trimming shortened V by 2 bases and J by 1 base, and 13 bases separated the two germline ends. CDR1 is SGDLS, CDR2 YYNGEE, per germline. The CDR3 here is CASSVGSGFSYEQYF. CDR3 nucleotide sequence: TGTGCCAGCAGCGTCGGGAGCGGGTTTTCCTACGAGCAGTACTTC.

V is TRBV6-5 and J is TRBJ2-7, with 7 positions matching TRBD2. The CDR3 length is 13 residues. J lost 7 bases, V lost 6 bases, and 9 bases had no gene match. CDR1 is MNHEY, CDR2 SVGAGI, per germline. In nucleotides, the CDR3 is TGTGCCAGCAGATCTCCCGCTAGCGGAGAGCAGTACTTC. Translating it yields CASRSPASGEQYF.